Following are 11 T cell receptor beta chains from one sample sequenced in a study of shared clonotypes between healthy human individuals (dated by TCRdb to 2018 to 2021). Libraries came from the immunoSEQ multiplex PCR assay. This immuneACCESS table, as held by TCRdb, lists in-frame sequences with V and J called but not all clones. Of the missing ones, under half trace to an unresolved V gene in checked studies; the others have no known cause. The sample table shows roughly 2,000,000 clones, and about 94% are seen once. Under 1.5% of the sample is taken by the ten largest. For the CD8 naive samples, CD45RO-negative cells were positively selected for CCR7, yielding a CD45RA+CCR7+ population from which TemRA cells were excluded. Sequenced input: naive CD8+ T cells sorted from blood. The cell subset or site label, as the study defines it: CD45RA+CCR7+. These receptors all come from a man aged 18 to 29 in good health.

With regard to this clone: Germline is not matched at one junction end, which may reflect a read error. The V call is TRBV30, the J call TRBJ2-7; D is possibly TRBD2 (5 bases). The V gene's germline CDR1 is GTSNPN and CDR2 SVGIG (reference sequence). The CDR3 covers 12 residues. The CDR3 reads CAWGVRGYEQYF. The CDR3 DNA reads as TGTGCCTGGGGTGTACGGGGCTACGAGCAGTACTTC.

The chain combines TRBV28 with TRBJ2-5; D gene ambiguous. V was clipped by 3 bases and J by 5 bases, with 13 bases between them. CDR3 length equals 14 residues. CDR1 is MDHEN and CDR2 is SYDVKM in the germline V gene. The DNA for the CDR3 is TGTGCCAGCAGTTTGCTAGGGATCGCGGAGACCCAGTACTTC. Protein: CASSLLGIAETQYF.

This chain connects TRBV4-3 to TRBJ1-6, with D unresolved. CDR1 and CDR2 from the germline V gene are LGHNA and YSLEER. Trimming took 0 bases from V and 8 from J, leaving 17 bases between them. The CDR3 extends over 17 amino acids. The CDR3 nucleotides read TGCGCCAGCAGCCAAGAGATGGGCACCAACCCTCATTCACCCCTCCACTTT. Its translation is CASSQEMGTNPHSPLHF.

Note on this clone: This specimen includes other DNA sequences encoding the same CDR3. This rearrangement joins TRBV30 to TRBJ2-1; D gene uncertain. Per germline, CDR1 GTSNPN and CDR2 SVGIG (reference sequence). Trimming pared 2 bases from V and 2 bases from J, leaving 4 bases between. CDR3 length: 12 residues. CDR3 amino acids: CAWSLTYNEQFF. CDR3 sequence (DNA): TGTGCCTGGAGTTTAACCTACAATGAGCAGTTCTTC.

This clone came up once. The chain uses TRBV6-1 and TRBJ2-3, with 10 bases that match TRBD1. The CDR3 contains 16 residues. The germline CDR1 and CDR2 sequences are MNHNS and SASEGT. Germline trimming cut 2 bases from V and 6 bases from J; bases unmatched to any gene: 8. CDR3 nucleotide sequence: TGTGCCAGCAGTGAACTCGTGACAGGGGGCGCTGATACGCAGTATTTT. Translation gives CASSELVTGGADTQYF.

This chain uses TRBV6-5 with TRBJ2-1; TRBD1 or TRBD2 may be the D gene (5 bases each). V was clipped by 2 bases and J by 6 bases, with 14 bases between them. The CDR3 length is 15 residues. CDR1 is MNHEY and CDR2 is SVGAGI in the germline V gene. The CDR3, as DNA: TGTGCCAGCAGTTACGGGCCGGGGCCCTTCAATGAGCAGTTCTTC. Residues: CASSYGPGPFNEQFF.

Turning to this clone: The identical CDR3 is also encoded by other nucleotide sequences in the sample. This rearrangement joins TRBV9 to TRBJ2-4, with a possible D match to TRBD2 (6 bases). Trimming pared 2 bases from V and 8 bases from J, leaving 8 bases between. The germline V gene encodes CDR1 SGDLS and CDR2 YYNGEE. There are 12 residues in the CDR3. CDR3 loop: CASSVGGDIQYF. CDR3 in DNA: TGTGCCAGCAGCGTCGGCGGGGACATTCAGTACTTC.

The CDR3, as DNA: TGTGCCAGCAGTGAACTCGCGGAGGGGGCACTAAACTATGGCTACACCTTC. This translates into CASSELAEGALNYGYTF. The J gene is TRBJ1-2, the V gene TRBV6-1, with 7 bases fitting TRBD1. The CDR3 loop spans 17 amino acids. V shed 2 bases, J shed 2 bases, and the junction held 11 bases outside the gene matches. Germline V gives CDR1 MNHNS, CDR2 SASEGT.

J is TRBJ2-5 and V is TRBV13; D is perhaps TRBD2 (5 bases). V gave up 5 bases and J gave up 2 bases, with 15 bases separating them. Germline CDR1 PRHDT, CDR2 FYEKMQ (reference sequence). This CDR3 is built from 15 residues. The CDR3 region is CASSPRGSLQETQYF. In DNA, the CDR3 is TGTGCCAGCAGCCCCCGGGGATCATTACAAGAGACCCAGTACTTC.

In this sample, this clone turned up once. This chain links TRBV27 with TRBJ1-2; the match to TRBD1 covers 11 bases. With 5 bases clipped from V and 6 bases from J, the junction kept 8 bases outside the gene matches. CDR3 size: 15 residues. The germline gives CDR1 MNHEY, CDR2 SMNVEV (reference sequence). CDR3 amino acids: CASSPGQGAPHGYTF. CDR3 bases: TGTGCCAGCAGTCCCGGACAGGGGGCGCCTCATGGCTACACCTTC.

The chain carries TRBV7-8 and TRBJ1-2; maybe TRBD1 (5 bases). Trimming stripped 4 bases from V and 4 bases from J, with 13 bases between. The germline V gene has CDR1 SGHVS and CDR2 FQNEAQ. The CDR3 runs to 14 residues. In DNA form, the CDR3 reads TGTGCCAGCAGCTCCGGGGCACTAGGCTATGGCTACACCTTC. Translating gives CASSSGALGYGYTF.